A single T cell receptor (beta chain) is shown here with its context. The target of this receptor is not known. Base quality data are lacking; no much larger clone is found one base away. Sequencing was performed on an Illumina NovaSeq 6000. Using 5'RACE with constant-segment primers, TCRalpha and TCRbeta cDNA libraries were constructed, with sample barcodes and unique molecular identifiers added in the process. RNA was extracted from every sample with Trizol reagent. The libraries were amplified in two PCR steps, and the second step added a second sample barcode and Illumina TruSeq adapters. The libraries were sequenced on an Illumina NovaSeq using 2 x 150 bp paired-end reads. The study's processing was this. Reads were demultiplexed and collapsed into UMI-guided consensus sequences with migec v1.2.7. Using mixcr v2.1.11, the UMI consensuses were aligned to TRA and TRB V and J templates and assembled into clonotypes. A clonotype was counted as expanded or contracted only when both edgeR and NoisET called the clonotype significant, with the noise models trained on biological replicates. For edgeR calls, the cutoffs were a false discovery rate-adjusted p below 0.01 and a log2 fold-change threshold of 1. As an exploratory analysis of dynamics, max-normalized trajectories of the 1000 most abundant clonotypes were examined with PCA combined with hierarchical clustering. Separately sequenced CD4+ and CD8+ repertoires were used to assign a CD4 or CD8 phenotype to each responding clone. TCRdb's own reprocessing of the public reads used fastp at Q25 and MiXCR and kept productive beta chains. Every entry covers one CDR3 protein and lists the most common genes and DNA from its rows. Here the V and J calls rest on TCRdb's processing, not on the authors' analysis. The sample yields a few hundred thousand distinct CDR3 sequences; 16% were counted once. Around 20% of the sample comes from the top ten.

This entry belongs to a study of T-cell memory formation after mild COVID-19 (dated by TCRdb to the early 2020s). For context, the study as a whole: TCR sequence clusters from the two donors were largely donor specific. T-cell clones expanding and contracting after mild COVID-19 in two donors were tracked by longitudinal TCRalpha and TCRbeta repertoire sequencing. The cohort comprised two young, previously healthy adult volunteers, one female and one male.

Ficoll-Paque density gradient centrifugation was used to isolate PBMCs. The CDR3 runs 12 residues from the cysteine to the phenylalanine. The sequence is cut down to CDR3 DNA, 36 bases in frame from base 1. Relative to germline, V is 9 bases shorter and J is 4 bases shorter, with 12 bases between their ends. What the work shows at the level of the full study, not this receptor alone: Clones that contracted from day 15 to 85 showed balanced CD4/CD8 phenotypes, whereas a second wave of clones that expanded from day 15 to 37 leaned towards CD4+. Contracting CD4+ clones appeared mostly in the CM and EM memory subsets, whereas CD8+ clones were enriched in EMRA. The study included only a couple of mild cases, and larger cohorts that include severe cases with pre-infection samples were judged to be necessary. The detection of some responding clones in pre-infection memory suggests that pre-existing cross-reactive memory T cells joined the SARS-CoV-2 response. The second-wave clones that peaked on day 37 were not confirmed to be SARS-CoV-2 specific.

The chain was built from TRBV12-3 or TRBV12-4 and TRBJ1-2; no D gene can be assigned with confidence. The sequenced sample consisted of PBMCs or a T cell subset sorted from them (not recorded which). The origin of this receptor is a man between 18 and 29 years old who had mild COVID-19 (a few samples of this study predate the infection). The sample titles of this study are shuffled in the database, so cell type and time point are left out; the donor was told from shared clones. The DNA sequence reads TGTGCCAGTGGTAGGGTTGGCTATGGCTACACCTTC. This gives the protein CASGRVGYGYTF.